Listed below are T cell receptor beta chains from one sample, sequenced in a study of control samples from healthy donors and cancer patients. Sequencing was performed with immunoSEQ multiplex PCR; in TCRdb, only in-frame clones are kept and a portion is missing. The table records 100,000 to 150,000 clones, over 75% of them present only once. Sequencing was carried out using blood. The receptor set was obtained from a man between 18 and 29 years old in good health. Both conserved end residues are part of each CDR3. Each record gives: V gene, clone size, D gene, J gene, CDR3 DNA, CDR3 protein. The D gene is left open where the match is weak. Not every row has a clone size; where given, it reads once, few, many or a size class.

V: TRBV2; size: .; D: .; J: TRBJ2-7; DNA: TGTGCCAGCAGTGGGCCGGGACAAGATCCATACGAGCAGTACTTC; CDR3: CASSGPGQDPYEQYF
V: TRBV7-9; size: .; D: .; J: TRBJ1-3; DNA: TGTGCCAGCAGCTTAGTGCTGGGAGAGGGAAACACCATATATTTT; CDR3: CASSLVLGEGNTIYF
V: TRBV6-7; size: .; D: TRBD2; J: TRBJ2-1; DNA: TGTGCCAGCAGCCACCAGGGACTAGCGGGAGGGGGTGAGCAGTTCTTC; CDR3: CASSHQGLAGGGEQFF
V: TRBV6-5; size: .; D: .; J: TRBJ1-1; DNA: TGTGCCAGCAGTCCTACTAACACTGAAGCTTTCTTT; CDR3: CASSPTNTEAFF
V: TRBV10-1; size: .; D: TRBD2; J: TRBJ2-1; DNA: TGCGCCAGCAGTGCTAGCGGGAGGTTCAATGAGCAGTTCTTC; CDR3: CASSASGRFNEQFF
V: TRBV6-4; size: .; D: .; J: TRBJ1-2; DNA: TGTGCCAGCAGAAAAAGCTACAGTGATGGCTACACCTTC; CDR3: CASRKSYSDGYTF
V: TRBV27; size: .; D: .; J: TRBJ2-5; DNA: TGTGCCGGCAAGGGATTTGAGTGGGAAGAGACCCAGTACTTC; CDR3: CAGKGFEWEETQYF
V: TRBV4-2; size: .; D: .; J: TRBJ2-5; DNA: TGTGCCAGCAGCCAAGGTCGCGGGGATGACCAAGAGACCCAGTACTTC; CDR3: CASSQGRGDDQETQYF
V: TRBV5-1; size: .; D: .; J: TRBJ1-1; DNA: TGCGCCAGCAGCTTGGTCGGCAGCCCGAACACTGAAGCTTTCTTT; CDR3: CASSLVGSPNTEAFF
V: TRBV19; size: .; D: TRBD1; J: TRBJ1-5; DNA: TGTGCCAGTAGTATATGGTCAGGGGGTAGCAATCAGCCCCAGCATTTT; CDR3: CASSIWSGGSNQPQHF
V: TRBV27; size: .; D: TRBD1; J: TRBJ1-5; DNA: TGTGCCAGCAGTCGCAGGGGGACCCCGAATCAGCCCCAGCATTTT; CDR3: CASSRRGTPNQPQHF
V: TRBV6-1; size: once; D: .; J: TRBJ1-2; DNA: TGTGCCAGCAGTGAAGGGGGCGCGATCCCTGGCTACACCTTC; CDR3: CASSEGGAIPGYTF
V: TRBV6-4; size: .; D: .; J: TRBJ1-6; DNA: TGTGCCAGCAGTGACTCAGAAAATTCACCCCTCCACTTT; CDR3: CASSDSENSPLHF
V: TRBV7-3; size: .; D: .; J: TRBJ2-3; DNA: TGTGCCAGCAGCCACACCGTAGAGCTAAGCACAGATACGCAGTATTTT; CDR3: CASSHTVELSTDTQYF
V: TRBV5-1; size: .; D: .; J: TRBJ2-3; DNA: TGCGCCAGCAGCGCCGACCCCACAGATACGCAGTATTTT; CDR3: CASSADPTDTQYF
V: TRBV18; size: .; D: .; J: TRBJ2-1; DNA: TGTGCCAGCTCACTCCAGATTGTGAGAGCCTACAATGAGCAGTTCTTC; CDR3: CASSLQIVRAYNEQFF
V: TRBV9; size: .; D: .; J: TRBJ2-7; DNA: TGTGCCAGCAGCGTAGAGTCCCGGGACGAGCAGTACTTC; CDR3: CASSVESRDEQYF
V: TRBV4-3; size: few; D: .; J: TRBJ1-1; DNA: TGCGCCAGCAGCCAAGATCTCGGGGGGAGAGTCACTGAAGCTTTCTTT; CDR3: CASSQDLGGRVTEAFF
V: TRBV5-1; size: .; D: .; J: TRBJ1-6; DNA: TGCGCCAGTTCCCGAGGCGGTTGGAATTCACCCCTCCACTTT; CDR3: CASSRGGWNSPLHF
V: TRBV27; size: .; D: .; J: TRBJ2-2; DNA: TGTGCCAGCACTCGGGCTTCGAACACCGGGGAGCTGTTTTTT; CDR3: CASTRASNTGELFF
V: TRBV27; size: .; D: .; J: TRBJ1-2; DNA: TGTGCCAGCAGTTTAAGTTTTACGGCGGGGGGCTACACCTTC; CDR3: CASSLSFTAGGYTF
V: TRBV2; size: .; D: .; J: TRBJ2-3; DNA: TGTGCCAGCGAATCAAGCCTGACAGATACGCAGTATTTT; CDR3: CASESSLTDTQYF
V: TRBV5-1; size: once; D: .; J: TRBJ2-7; DNA: TGCGCCAGCAGCTTGACGGGGCCCTCCTACGAGCAGTACTTC; CDR3: CASSLTGPSYEQYF
V: TRBV18; size: once; D: TRBD2; J: TRBJ2-7; DNA: TGTGCCAGCTCACCACGGACTAGCGGGAGAGAAGGCTCCTACGAGCAGTACTTC; CDR3: CASSPRTSGREGSYEQYF
V: TRBV4-2; size: .; D: .; J: TRBJ2-1; DNA: TGTGCCAGCAGCCAAGAGGAAGCCTACAATGAGCAGTTCTTC; CDR3: CASSQEEAYNEQFF
V: TRBV19; size: .; D: .; J: TRBJ2-7; DNA: TGTGCCAGTAGTATAGCACGAAAAAGCTCCTACGAGCAGTACTTC; CDR3: CASSIARKSSYEQYF
V: TRBV7-6; size: .; D: .; J: TRBJ1-1; DNA: TGTGCCAGCAGCTTAACCCAACTTTCGAGCACTGAAGCTTTCTTT; CDR3: CASSLTQLSSTEAFF
V: TRBV10-3; size: .; D: TRBD2; J: TRBJ2-1; DNA: TGTGCCATCAGAGGGACTAGCGCGCAAGGCGAGTTCTTC; CDR3: CAIRGTSAQGEFF
V: TRBV21-1; size: .; D: .; J: TRBJ1-5; DNA: TGTGCCAGCGGGCGTAGGGACGGGCAGCCCCAGCATTTT; CDR3: CASGRRDGQPQHF
V: TRBV28; size: .; D: .; J: TRBJ1-1; DNA: TGTGCCAGCAGTCAGGACGCCGGAAACACTGAAGCTTTCTTT; CDR3: CASSQDAGNTEAFF
V: TRBV2; size: .; D: .; J: TRBJ1-5; DNA: TGTGCCAGCAGAGCGGGACATAGCAATCAGCCCCAGCATTTT; CDR3: CASRAGHSNQPQHF
V: TRBV7-3; size: few; D: TRBD1; J: TRBJ1-6; DNA: TGTGCCAGCAGCTTGGACAGGAATTCACCCCTCCACTTT; CDR3: CASSLDRNSPLHF
V: TRBV27; size: .; D: TRBD1; J: TRBJ2-5; DNA: TGTGCCAGCAACCCTCTCCAGGGGGCGAAGTTCGAGACCCAGTACTTC; CDR3: CASNPLQGAKFETQYF
V: TRBV7-9; size: .; D: .; J: TRBJ1-2; DNA: TGTGCCAGCAGCCTCACAGGCCAAGGTGGCTACACCTTC; CDR3: CASSLTGQGGYTF
V: TRBV30; size: .; D: TRBD2; J: TRBJ2-1; DNA: TGTGCCTGGAGTCCACGGACTAGCGGCTTTTACAATGAGCAGTTCTTC; CDR3: CAWSPRTSGFYNEQFF
V: TRBV19; size: .; D: TRBD1; J: TRBJ1-5; DNA: TGTGCCAGCCGACAGGGTATGGGTCAGCCCCAGCATTTT; CDR3: CASRQGMGQPQHF
V: TRBV5-1; size: .; D: .; J: TRBJ1-6; DNA: TGCGCCAGCAGCCCGGACGGACGCTCCTATAATTCACCCCTCCACTTT; CDR3: CASSPDGRSYNSPLHF
V: TRBV18; size: .; D: .; J: TRBJ2-5; DNA: TGTGCCAGCCGGGAAAAAGAGACCCAGTACTTC; CDR3: CASREKETQYF
V: TRBV27; size: few; D: .; J: TRBJ1-5; DNA: TGTGCCAGCAGTTTATTTAAGGGGCACAATCAGCCCCAGCATTTT; CDR3: CASSLFKGHNQPQHF
V: TRBV5-1; size: .; D: TRBD1; J: TRBJ2-7; DNA: TGCGCCAGCAGCCGTGGGACAGGGGTTAGATATTGGGACTTC; CDR3: CASSRGTGVRYWDF
V: TRBV19; size: .; D: .; J: TRBJ2-2; DNA: TGTGCCAGTAGTATAGCAGTTCTCGGGGGTGTGGCCGGGGAGCTGTTTTTT; CDR3: CASSIAVLGGVAGELFF
V: TRBV24-1; size: .; D: .; J: TRBJ2-1; DNA: TGTGCCACCAGTGATTTCTTTCGGGGAGAGCAGTTCTTC; CDR3: CATSDFFRGEQFF
V: TRBV7-8; size: .; D: TRBD2; J: TRBJ2-3; DNA: TGTGCCAGCAGCTTAGCCCGGGCGGGAGCTGATTCAGATACGCAGTATTTT; CDR3: CASSLARAGADSDTQYF
V: TRBV3-1/TRBV3-2; size: .; D: TRBD1; J: TRBJ1-1; DNA: TGTGCCAGCAGCCCAACAGGGGCCGGAGACACTGAAGCTTTCTTT; CDR3: CASSPTGAGDTEAFF
V: TRBV15; size: .; D: .; J: TRBJ1-4; DNA: TGTGCCACTAAGGGGTTGTTTAATGAAAAACTGTTTTTT; CDR3: CATKGLFNEKLFF
V: TRBV30; size: .; D: TRBD1; J: TRBJ2-7; DNA: TGTGCCTGGAACCCGACAGGGGGTACCTACGAGCAGTACTTC; CDR3: CAWNPTGGTYEQYF
V: TRBV4-3; size: .; D: TRBD2; J: TRBJ2-1; DNA: TGCGCCAGCAGCCAAGGTCCCCCCGGGACTAGCGGGAGTAGTGAGCAGTTCTTC; CDR3: CASSQGPPGTSGSSEQFF
V: TRBV6-5; size: .; D: .; J: TRBJ2-5; DNA: TGTGCCAGCAGCCCCCCAGGGCGAGAGACCCAGTACTTC; CDR3: CASSPPGRETQYF
V: TRBV15; size: once; D: .; J: TRBJ2-3; DNA: TGTGCCACCAGCAGAGGAGGCGGCTTCACAGATACGCAGTATTTT; CDR3: CATSRGGGFTDTQYF
V: TRBV24-1; size: once; D: .; J: TRBJ1-4; DNA: TGTGCCACCAAGGGGGTAAAATCAGTTGGTGAAAAACTGTTTTTT; CDR3: CATKGVKSVGEKLFF
V: TRBV25-1; size: .; D: .; J: TRBJ1-2; DNA: TGTGTCTCAAACGGGGGGGAAGGCTACACCTTC; CDR3: CVSNGGEGYTF
V: TRBV27; size: .; D: TRBD1; J: TRBJ2-3; DNA: TGTGCCAGCAGCCTGGGACAGGGGAACACAGATACGCAGTATTTT; CDR3: CASSLGQGNTDTQYF
V: TRBV4-1; size: few; D: .; J: TRBJ1-2; DNA: TGCGCCAGCAGCCAAGATTCAGGGTGGTATGGCTACACCTTC; CDR3: CASSQDSGWYGYTF
V: TRBV25-1; size: .; D: .; J: TRBJ1-1; DNA: TGTGCCAGCAGTATTAGGGGGATTCCCACTGAAGCTTTCTTT; CDR3: CASSIRGIPTEAFF
V: TRBV28; size: .; D: .; J: TRBJ2-7; DNA: TGTGCCAGTCAAATCAGGGACATCTACGAGCAGTACTTC; CDR3: CASQIRDIYEQYF
V: TRBV5-1; size: once; D: TRBD1; J: TRBJ1-1; DNA: TGCGCCAGCAGCCCACGGACAGGGGGGATAACTGAAGCTTTCTTT; CDR3: CASSPRTGGITEAFF
V: TRBV20-1; size: .; D: .; J: TRBJ2-4; DNA: TGCAGTGCTAGTAAGGGTGGTATCGCCAAAAACATTCAGTACTTC; CDR3: CSASKGGIAKNIQYF